Below are 11 T cell receptor beta chains sequenced from a single sample in a study of shared clonotypes between healthy human individuals. Generated by immunoSEQ multiplex PCR, the TCRdb table keeps only in-frame clones and is missing some. The sample carries about 560,000 clones, 70% to 80% recorded once. Sequences were obtained from PBMCs. The receptors come from a woman in her 40s in good health. Some clones in this sample may be carry-over from other donors' samples.

The rearrangement uses TRBV28 and TRBJ1-1, with 10 bases matching TRBD1. Losses at the gene ends were 6 bases for V and 3 bases for J; bases not matched to a gene: 10. This CDR3 region has 16 residues. Germline V gene sequence: CDR1 MDHEN, CDR2 SYDVKM. CDR3 amino acids: CASSRPSGTGDTEAFF. The CDR3 DNA follows: TGTGCCAGCAGCCGCCCTTCCGGGACAGGGGACACTGAAGCTTTCTTT.

V is TRBV6-1 and J is TRBJ1-1; the D gene is possibly TRBD1 (5 bases). V was pared by 5 bases and J by 5 bases, with 9 bases between. CDR3 length: 12 amino acids. Germline-derived CDR1 and CDR2 are MNHNS and SASEGT. CDR3 DNA sequence: TGTGCCAGCAGTATGACAGTTACTGAAGCTTTCTTT. Translating it yields CASSMTVTEAFF.

The V and J genes are TRBV5-4 and TRBJ2-6; D perhaps matches TRBD2 (7 bases). Germline V gene data show CDR1 as SGHNT and CDR2 as YYREEE (reference sequence). CDR3 length equals 15 residues. Trimming cost V 2 bases and J 3 bases, with 9 bases left between them. CDR3 coding DNA: TGTGCCAGCAGCTTCGGGGGGCTTGGGGCCAACGTCCTGACTTTC. The encoded protein is CASSFGGLGANVLTF.

V is TRBV4-2 and J is TRBJ1-1; 9 bases are a match to TRBD1. This CDR3 is built from 15 residues. J was trimmed by 3 bases and V by 4 bases; bases with no gene match: 6. Germline CDR1 is LGHNA and CDR2 is YNFKEQ. The chain's CDR3 is CASSRRDRVDTEAFF. CDR3 DNA sequence: TGTGCCAGCAGCCGGCGGGACAGGGTGGACACTGAAGCTTTCTTT.

In regard to this clone: Possible read error: a much larger clone is one base away. Other DNA sequences in this specimen translate into the identical CDR3. The rearrangement uses TRBV27 and TRBJ1-2, with TRBD1 as a possible D gene (5 bases). Germline values: CDR1 MNHEY, CDR2 SMNVEV (reference sequence). CDR3 length: 14 amino acids. The CDR3 loop reads CASKGVAPWGGYTF. In DNA form, the CDR3 reads TGTGCCAGCAAAGGGGTGGCGCCGTGGGGTGGCTATACCTTC.

This clone has just one count. The sample carries other DNA sequences with the same CDR3. This sequence joins TRBV27 and TRBJ2-7; D unresolved. The CDR3 consists of 12 residues. V was clipped by 4 bases and J by 0 bases, with 4 bases between them. Germline values: CDR1 MNHEY, CDR2 SMNVEV (reference sequence). The CDR3 loop is CASSSYSYEQYF. The CDR3, as DNA: TGTGCCAGCAGTTCGTACTCCTACGAGCAGTACTTC.

The CDR3 sequence is CASSLDGGSYNEQFF. In DNA, the CDR3 is TGTGCCAGCAGCTTAGATGGGGGATCCTACAATGAGCAGTTCTTC. The rearrangement links TRBV7-2 to TRBJ2-1; the D call may be TRBD1 or TRBD2 (5 bases each). This CDR3 comprises 15 residues. Germline values: CDR1 SGHTA, CDR2 FQGNSA. Trimming shortened V by 1 base and J by 1 base, and 8 bases separated the two germline ends.

This clone was seen only once. This rearrangement joins TRBV19 to TRBJ1-4, with TRBD1 matching over 9 bases. This CDR3 is 15 amino acids long. Germline V gene data show CDR1 as LNHDA and CDR2 as SQIVND (reference sequence). V lost 5 bases and J lost 8; bases outside the gene matches: 9. The CDR3 region is CASSPRDREVEKLFF. For the CDR3, the DNA is TGTGCCAGTAGTCCCCGGGACAGGGAAGTCGAAAAACTGTTTTTT. The variable domain in full, completed from reference TRBV19 and TRBJ1-4, reads DGGITQSPKYLFRKEGQNVTLSCEQNLNHDAMYWYRQDPGQGLRLIYYSQIVNDFQKGDIAEGYSVSREKKESFPLTVTSAQKNPTAFYLCASSPRDREVEKLFFGSGTQLSVL.

The chain links TRBV6-6 to TRBJ1-4; TRBD1 is a possible D gene (5 bases). The V end lost 2 bases, the J end lost 4 bases, and 14 bases lay between the germline ends. The CDR3 is made up of 16 amino acids. CDR1 MNHNY and CDR2 SVGAGI come from the germline V gene (reference sequence). The CDR3 is CASSYGRTIVNEKLFF. The DNA for the CDR3 is TGTGCCAGCAGTTACGGGAGGACAATCGTTAATGAAAAACTGTTTTTT.

The gene calls are TRBV9 and TRBJ2-1; 7 nucleotides match TRBD2. V lost 4 bases to trimming and J lost 4 bases; unmatched junction nucleotides: 14. Germline V gene data show CDR1 as SGDLS and CDR2 as YYNGEE. This CDR3 has 17 amino acids. The CDR3 coding sequence is TGTGCCAGCAGCCCCCGCCAAGGGAGCGGGGCTTACAATGAGCAGTTCTTC. As protein: CASSPRQGSGAYNEQFF.

This chain connects TRBV5-5 to TRBJ1-1; D uncertain. Germline V gene lookup returns CDR1 SGHKS and CDR2 YYEKEE (reference sequence). The CDR3 has 13 amino acids. V lost 1 base, J lost 1 base, and 5 bases lay in between. The DNA of the CDR3 is TGTGCCAGCAGCTTGTGGGAGAACACTGAAGCTTTCTTT. Its translation is CASSLWENTEAFF.